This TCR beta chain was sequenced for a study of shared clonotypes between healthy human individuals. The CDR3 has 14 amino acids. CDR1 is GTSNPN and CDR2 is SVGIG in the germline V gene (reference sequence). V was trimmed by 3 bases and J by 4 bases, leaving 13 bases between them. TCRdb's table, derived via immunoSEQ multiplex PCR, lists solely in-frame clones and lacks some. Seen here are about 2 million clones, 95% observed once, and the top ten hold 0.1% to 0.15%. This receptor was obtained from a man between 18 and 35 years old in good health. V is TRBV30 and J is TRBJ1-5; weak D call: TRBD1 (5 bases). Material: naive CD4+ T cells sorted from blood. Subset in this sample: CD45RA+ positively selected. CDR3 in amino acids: CAWRGDSPNQPQHF. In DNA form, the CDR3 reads TGTGCCTGGAGGGGCGACAGTCCGAATCAGCCCCAGCATTTT. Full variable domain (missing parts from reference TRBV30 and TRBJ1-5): SQTIHQWPATLVQPVGSPLSLECTVEGTSNPNLYWYRQAAGRGLQLLFYSVGIGQISSEVPQNLSASRPQDRQFILSSKKLLLSDSGFYLCAWRGDSPNQPQHFGDGTRLSIL.